The 11 T cell receptor beta chains in this list originate from one sample, sequenced in a study of regulatory T cells in long-lasting Graves disease (TCRdb year 2021). Interpreted using the paper, the time point label stands for: persistent/refractory GD, antithyroid drugs over 5 years with positive TRAb. For both TCR sequencing and RNA sequencing, RNA was extracted from PBMCs in TRIzol. The library relied on multiplex PCR. The reads were generated on an Illumina HiSeq 4000. iRepertoire HTBI primers and Arm-PCR amplification of CDR3 regions were used to construct TCR beta libraries. TCRdb's own reprocessing of the public reads used fastp at Q25 and MiXCR and kept productive beta chains. Duplicate CDR3 protein sequences are folded into a single record with the most common DNA and genes. In this sample the table shows 300,000 to 350,000 distinct CDR3 sequences, about 18% of which occur a single time. The ten top clones hold less than 35% of the sample.

Sequencing was performed on peripheral blood mononuclear cells (PBMCs), taken when the disease was refractory, from a patient treated with antithyroid drugs. These receptors were taken from a female donor with Graves disease.

This clonotype was observed a few times. The chain couples TRBV5-1 to TRBJ1-6; no firm D call. Trimming left V 4 bases short and J 7 bases short, with 12 bases between. From germline, CDR1 is SGHRS and CDR2 YFSETQ. There are 14 residues in the CDR3. CDR3 in DNA: TGCGCCAGCAGCGAGAACGGACGGAATTCACCCCTCCACTTT. Amino acid sequence: CASSENGRNSPLHF.

Ten or more counts support this clonotype. The gene calls are TRBV18 and TRBJ2-7; maybe TRBD1 (6 bases). V lost 4 bases and J 1 base, leaving 17 bases between the germline ends. Germline values: CDR1 KGHSH, CDR2 LQKENI. This CDR3 is built from 16 residues. CDR3 DNA: TGTGCCAGCTCACTCTCCGGACAGTCGGTATCCTACGAGCAGTACTTC. Translating it yields CASSLSGQSVSYEQYF.

This chain links TRBV6-1 with TRBJ1-1; D gene uncertain. CDR1 is MNHNS and CDR2 is SASEGT in the germline V gene. The CDR3 contains 16 residues. Trimming pared 10 bases from V and 0 bases from J, leaving 21 bases between. The CDR3 region has the DNA TGTGCCATAAAGGGAGTGGGCTACATTATGAACACTGAAGCTTTCTTT. Protein product: CAIKGVGYIMNTEAFF.

This clonotype was seen a few times. This rearrangement joins TRBV11-2 to TRBJ2-7; 7 bases are a match to TRBD1. This CDR3 region has 15 residues. The germline CDR1 and CDR2 sequences are SGHAT and FQNNGV. Trimming took 6 bases from V and 5 from J; bases not matched to a gene: 13. CDR3 sequence (DNA): TGTGCCAGCAGGCGACCCGACAGGGAGATGAACGAGCAGTACTTC. This translates into CASRRPDREMNEQYF. Supplemented by reference TRBV11-2 and TRBJ2-7, the full variable domain reads EAGVAQSPRYKIIEKRQSVAFWCNPISGHATLYWYQQILGQGPKLLIQFQNNGVVDDSQLPKDRFSAERLKGVDSTLKIQPAKLEDSAVYLCASRRPDREMNEQYFGPGTRLTVT.

This clonotype was detected many times. The chain uses TRBV29-1 and TRBJ1-1; 8 positions match TRBD1. This CDR3 has 18 residues. With 5 bases clipped from V and 1 base from J, the junction kept 18 bases outside the gene matches. Germline CDR1 is SQVTM and CDR2 is ANQGSEA. The CDR3 region is CSVLLDRGFFPPNTEAFF. CDR3 nucleotide sequence: TGCAGCGTTCTGCTAGACAGGGGATTTTTTCCCCCGAACACTGAAGCTTTCTTT.

The gene calls are TRBV20-1 and TRBJ2-5; D tentatively reads TRBD1 or TRBD2 (5 bases each). The CDR3 covers 15 residues. Deletions cut 0 bases from V and 1 base from J, with 12 bases between. Germline assignment: CDR1 DFQATT and CDR2 SNEGSKA (reference sequence). The CDR3 DNA follows: TGCAGTGCTAGAGATCAGGTGGGACCCCAAGAGACCCAGTACTTC. This codes for CSARDQVGPQETQYF.

This clonotype has a count of ten or more. The chain joins TRBV30 to TRBJ2-7; D may be TRBD2 (5 bases). Germline V gene data show CDR1 as GTSNPN and CDR2 as SVGIG (reference sequence). V lost 0 bases to trimming and J lost 3 bases, with 9 bases between them. CDR3 size: 13 residues. CDR3 residues: CAWSVLGNYEQYF. The CDR3 region has the DNA TGTGCCTGGAGTGTACTAGGGAACTACGAGCAGTACTTC. Filled out from reference TRBV30 and TRBJ2-7, the complete variable domain reads SQTIHQWPATLVQPVGSPLSLECTVEGTSNPNLYWYRQAAGRGLQLLFYSVGIGQISSEVPQNLSASRPQDRQFILSSKKLLLSDSGFYLCAWSVLGNYEQYFGPGTRLTVT.

The sample holds many counts of this clonotype. The chain joins TRBV28 to TRBJ1-1; 8 nucleotides agree with TRBD1. The V gene's germline CDR1 is MDHEN and CDR2 SYDVKM. Trimming took 2 bases from V and 4 from J; bases not matched to a gene: 6. The CDR3 has 15 residues. The CDR3 region is CASSLGDRLGTEAFF. The CDR3 DNA is TGTGCCAGCAGTTTAGGGGACAGGTTAGGCACTGAAGCTTTCTTT.

The table lists this clonotype with a few counts. This rearrangement joins TRBV5-1 to TRBJ2-7; 7 bases agree with TRBD2. The junction had 7 bases not matched to a gene; V was cut back by 3 bases and J by 1 base. This CDR3 is built from 15 residues. CDR1 SGHRS and CDR2 YFSETQ come from the germline V gene. The CDR3 DNA reads TGCGCCAGCAGCTCCGGAGGGAGGGTTTCCTACGAGCAGTACTTC. Translation: CASSSGGRVSYEQYF.

The J gene is TRBJ2-3, the V gene TRBV28; possibly TRBD1 for D (5 bases). The CDR3 sequence is 15 residues long. Germline V lookup: CDR1 MDHEN, CDR2 SYDVKM. V was cut by 4 bases and J by 4 bases, with 15 bases left in between. The CDR3 sequence is CASSSVRESADTQYF. The CDR3 coding sequence is TGTGCCAGCAGTTCCGTCAGGGAATCAGCAGATACGCAGTATTTT.

This clonotype was counted only a few times. In DNA form, the CDR3 reads TGTGCCAGTAGTTTCCGGACAGGCTATAGCAATCAGCCCCAGCATTTT. Protein: CASSFRTGYSNQPQHF. The V gene is TRBV19, the J gene TRBJ1-5, with 7 bases that match TRBD1. Germline CDR1 LNHDA, CDR2 SQIVND (reference sequence). The CDR3 contains 16 residues. V shed 5 bases, J shed 0 bases, and the junction held 7 bases outside the gene matches.